Below, 24 T cell receptor beta chains from the same sample are listed, as sequenced in a study of T cell responses to AZD1222 COVID-19 vaccine. TCRdb's table, derived via immunoSEQ multiplex PCR, lists solely in-frame clones and lacks some. The data contain about 100,000 clones, about 86% of them singletons. This specimen consisted of peripheral blood, obtained on day 0 of AZD1222 vaccination. The receptors stem from an adult in good health.

The genes are TRBV7-8 and TRBJ1-5, with D hard to call. CDR1 is SGHVS, CDR2 FQNEAQ, per germline. The CDR3 totals 15 residues. V was trimmed by 5 bases and J by 0 bases, leaving 11 bases between them. This CDR3 reads CASSAWILSNQPQHF. For the CDR3, the DNA is TGTGCCAGCAGCGCCTGGATCCTTAGCAATCAGCCCCAGCATTTT. The complete variable domain, with remaining parts taken from reference TRBV7-8 and TRBJ1-5, reads GAGVSQSPRYKVAKRGQDVALRCDPISGHVSLFWYQQALGQGPEFLTYFQNEAQLDKSGLPSDRFFAERPEGSVSTLKIQRTQQEDSAVYLCASSAWILSNQPQHFGDGTRLSIL.

This clone was seen only a few times. The V gene is TRBV19, the J gene TRBJ2-7; no clear D gene. V was pared by 3 bases and J by 1 base, with 7 bases between. The CDR3 has 13 amino acids. The germline V gene has CDR1 LNHDA and CDR2 SQIVND (reference sequence). CDR3 sequence reads: CASSMTDSYEQYF. The DNA of the CDR3 is TGTGCCAGTAGTATGACTGATTCCTACGAGCAGTACTTC. Full variable domain (missing parts from reference TRBV19 and TRBJ2-7): DGGITQSPKYLFRKEGQNVTLSCEQNLNHDAMYWYRQDPGQGLRLIYYSQIVNDFQKGDIAEGYSVSREKKESFPLTVTSAQKNPTAFYLCASSMTDSYEQYFGPGTRLTVT.

This chain joins TRBV18 and TRBJ1-2, with unresolved D. V gave up 0 bases and J gave up 8 bases, with 10 bases separating them. The CDR3 covers 13 residues. CDR1 is KGHSH, CDR2 LQKENI, per germline. In nucleotides, the CDR3 is TGTGCCAGCTCACCACCTGGTTTCTCGGGCTACACCTTC. Its protein product is CASSPPGFSGYTF. Filled out from reference TRBV18 and TRBJ1-2, the complete variable domain reads NAGVMQNPRHLVRRRGQEARLRCSPMKGHSHVYWYRQLPEEGLKFMVYLQKENIIDESGMPKERFSAEFPKEGPSILRIQQVVRGDSAAYFCASSPPGFSGYTFGSGTRLTVV.

J is TRBJ1-2 and V is TRBV5-4; the match to TRBD1 covers 8 bases. CDR1 and CDR2 from the germline V gene are SGHNT and YYREEE (reference sequence). Unmatched junction bases numbered 4, after V lost 1 base and J lost 5 bases. CDR3 length equals 14 residues. This chain's CDR3 is CASSLQGAGYGYTF. The DNA of the CDR3 is TGTGCCAGCAGCTTGCAGGGGGCGGGTTATGGCTACACCTTC.

This chain connects TRBV4-1 to TRBJ1-5; possibly TRBD1 for D (5 bases). Germline CDR1 reads MGHRA; CDR2 reads YSYEKL. V was shortened by 4 bases and J by 0 bases, with 7 bases between the two germline ends. The CDR3 totals 14 residues. CDR3 sequence reads: CASSLQGSNQPQHF. In DNA, the CDR3 is TGCGCCAGCAGCCTCCAGGGTAGCAATCAGCCCCAGCATTTT.

The V gene is TRBV25-1, the J gene TRBJ2-1; no firm D call. With 4 bases removed from V and 10 bases from J, the gap between germline ends came to 11 bases. The CDR3 is 12 residues long. Germline CDR1 MGHDK, CDR2 SYGVNS. CDR3 DNA sequence: TGTGCCAGCAGTGCACAAAGGGCGGAGCAGTTCTTC. Translation: CASSAQRAEQFF.

V gene TRBV15 combines with J gene TRBJ1-5; D call uncertain. CDR3 length equals 16 residues. Germline V gene lookup returns CDR1 LNHNV and CDR2 YYDKDF (reference sequence). V was shortened by 0 bases and J by 0 bases, with 9 bases between the two germline ends. The CDR3 is CATSRDPANSNQPQHF. The CDR3 DNA sequence: TGTGCCACCAGCAGAGATCCAGCAAATAGCAATCAGCCCCAGCATTTT.

The chain recombines TRBV19 with TRBJ1-1, with D tentatively TRBD1 (5 bases). The V gene lost 5 bases and the J gene lost 4 bases, with 11 bases spanning the gap. The CDR3 runs 13 residues. The germline CDR1 and CDR2 sequences are LNHDA and SQIVND (reference sequence). As DNA, the CDR3 is TGTGCCAGTAGTGGTCAGGGAGGCACTGAAGCTTTCTTT. Protein: CASSGQGGTEAFF.

The rearrangement links TRBV19 to TRBJ2-5; 8 bases line up with TRBD1. The germline V gene has CDR1 LNHDA and CDR2 SQIVND (reference sequence). J lost 5 bases, V lost 5 bases, and 7 bases had no gene match. The CDR3 totals 14 residues. CDR3 sequence (DNA): TGTGCCAGTAGTCGGACAGGGATAGCCGAGACCCAGTACTTC. It is translated as CASSRTGIAETQYF.

J is TRBJ1-2 and V is TRBV6-4; no definite D call. Germline CDR1 MRHNA, CDR2 SNTAGT. The CDR3 is 12 residues long. Trimming left V 0 bases short and J 4 bases short, with 3 bases between. The CDR3 DNA sequence: TGTGCCAGCAGTGACTCCGGCTATGGCTACACCTTC. Amino acid sequence: CASSDSGYGYTF.

This clone came up once. The V call is TRBV5-1, the J call TRBJ1-1; no reliable D call. Germline V gives CDR1 SGHRS, CDR2 YFSETQ. The CDR3 is 16 amino acids. The V end lost 3 bases, the J end lost 1 base, and 16 bases lay between the germline ends. In nucleotides, the CDR3 is TGCGCCAGCAGCTCTGGAGGTGTTGGCGAGAACACTGAAGCTTTCTTT. This sequence encodes CASSSGGVGENTEAFF.

The chain carries TRBV9 and TRBJ2-7; 8 bases match TRBD1. The CDR3 is 14 amino acids. In germline, CDR1 is SGDLS, CDR2 YYNGEE. With 4 bases clipped from V and 6 bases from J, the junction kept 9 bases outside the gene matches. CDR3 in amino acids: CASSPRTGYSEQYF. The CDR3 bases are TGTGCCAGCAGCCCCCGGACAGGGTATAGCGAGCAGTACTTC.

The chain recombines TRBV4-3 with TRBJ2-7; 8 positions agree with TRBD1. V lost 0 bases to trimming and J lost 3 bases; unmatched junction nucleotides: 7. This CDR3 spans 16 amino acids. Germline lookup yields CDR1 LGHNA and CDR2 YSLEER. CDR3 sequence reads: CASSQDRGPSNYEQYF. The CDR3 coding sequence is TGCGCCAGCAGCCAAGACAGGGGGCCATCCAACTACGAGCAGTACTTC.

This clone appeared once. V and J are TRBV11-3 and TRBJ1-2; D remains unclear. CDR3 length equals 13 residues. The germline CDR1 and CDR2 sequences are SGHNT and YENEEA. V lost 2 bases and J 6 bases, leaving 10 bases between the germline ends. The CDR3 DNA reads as TGTGCCAGCAGCTTATCTACTGGGAATGGCTACACCTTC. This gives the protein CASSLSTGNGYTF.

This chain links TRBV6-2 or TRBV6-3 with TRBJ1-5; the match to TRBD1 covers 9 bases. CDR3 length: 19 residues. V shed 2 bases, J shed 4 bases, and the junction held 15 bases outside the gene matches. CDR1 and CDR2 (germline): MNHEY, SVGEGT. The CDR3 region is CASSYPTDRGLSGNQPQHF. The CDR3 bases are TGTGCCAGCAGTTACCCAACGGACAGGGGATTATCGGGTAATCAGCCCCAGCATTTT.

The chain has TRBV3-1 (or the pseudogene TRBV3-2) and TRBJ2-7; 8 nucleotides match TRBD1. V was clipped by 1 base and J by 4 bases; unmatched bases: 3. Germline CDR1 and CDR2: LGHDT and YNNKEL (reference sequence). This CDR3 is built from 14 residues. The CDR3 DNA is TGTGCCAGCAGCCAAGGGACAGGGCCATACGAGCAGTACTTC. Translated, it gives CASSQGTGPYEQYF.

This chain links TRBV19 with TRBJ1-1; weak D call: TRBD1 (6 bases). Germline V gene sequence: CDR1 LNHDA, CDR2 SQIVND (reference sequence). The CDR3 runs 14 residues. Trimming took 5 bases from V and 1 from J, leaving 11 bases between them. Here the CDR3 reads CASSPETGNTEAFF. The CDR3 DNA reads as TGTGCCAGTAGTCCCGAGACAGGGAACACTGAAGCTTTCTTT.

In its sample, this clone was seen once. The genes are TRBV5-4 and TRBJ2-5, with D perhaps given as TRBD1 or TRBD2 (5 bases each). The length of the CDR3 is 15 residues. V was trimmed by 4 bases and J by 1 base, leaving 14 bases between them. From germline, CDR1 is SGHNT and CDR2 YYREEE (reference sequence). CDR3 in amino acids: CASSRDGTIQETQYF. DNA of the CDR3: TGTGCCAGCAGCCGGGACGGCACGATCCAAGAGACCCAGTACTTC.

The chain has TRBV6-5 and TRBJ1-2, with D unclear. Germline V lookup: CDR1 MNHEY, CDR2 SVGAGI. The CDR3 is 11 amino acids. The V end was cut by 7 bases, the J end by 4 bases, with 7 bases between. The CDR3 loop reads CASTGGYGYTF. The CDR3 DNA is TGTGCCAGCACTGGAGGCTATGGCTACACCTTC.

The chain uses TRBV7-2 and TRBJ1-1; D gene unclear. This CDR3 region has 13 residues. V gave up 4 bases and J gave up 5 bases, with 11 bases separating them. Germline-derived CDR1 and CDR2 are SGHTA and FQGNSA. The CDR3 reads CASSSYTGTEAFF. CDR3 nucleotide sequence: TGTGCCAGCAGCTCGTACACGGGGACTGAAGCTTTCTTT.

The rearrangement joins TRBV12-3 or TRBV12-4 to TRBJ1-1; no reliable D call. V lost 4 bases and J 0 bases, leaving 6 bases between the germline ends. This CDR3 has 13 residues. CDR3 amino acids: CASSSYMNTEAFF. The CDR3 nucleotides read TGTGCCAGCAGTTCATACATGAACACTGAAGCTTTCTTT.

V gene TRBV5-6 combines with J gene TRBJ1-1, with D maybe TRBD1 (6 bases). Trimming pared 4 bases from V and 7 bases from J, leaving 11 bases between. This CDR3 spans 12 amino acids. In germline, CDR1 is SGHDT, CDR2 YYEEEE. The CDR3 is CASSRGQLEAFF. DNA for the CDR3: TGTGCCAGCAGCCGAGGACAGCTTGAAGCTTTCTTT.

This clone was recorded once. The chain uses TRBV27 and TRBJ1-5; no definite D call. Trimming cost V 7 bases and J 3 bases, with 19 bases left between them. Germline-derived CDR1 and CDR2 are MNHEY and SMNVEV (reference sequence). This CDR3 region has 16 residues. The chain's CDR3 is CASTAHSNRLNQPQHF. In DNA form, the CDR3 reads TGTGCCAGCACCGCCCACAGCAATCGCCTCAATCAGCCCCAGCATTTT.

This clone was seen a handful of times. J is TRBJ1-2 and V is TRBV6-5; 8 bases match TRBD1. The germline V gene encodes CDR1 MNHEY and CDR2 SVGAGI. With V trimmed by 6 bases and J by 6 bases, 6 bases remained unmatched. This CDR3 spans 13 amino acids. CDR3 sequence reads: CASRRTGLNGYTF. CDR3 nucleotides: TGTGCCAGCAGACGGACAGGGCTTAATGGCTACACCTTC.